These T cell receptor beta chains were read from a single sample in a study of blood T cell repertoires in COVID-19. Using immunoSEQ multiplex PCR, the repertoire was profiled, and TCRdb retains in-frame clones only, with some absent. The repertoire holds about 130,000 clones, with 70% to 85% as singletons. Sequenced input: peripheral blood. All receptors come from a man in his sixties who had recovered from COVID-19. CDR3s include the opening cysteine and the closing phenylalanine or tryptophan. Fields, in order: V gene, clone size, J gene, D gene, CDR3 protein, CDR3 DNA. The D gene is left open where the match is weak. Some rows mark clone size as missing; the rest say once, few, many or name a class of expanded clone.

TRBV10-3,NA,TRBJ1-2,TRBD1,CAISEDRDGYTF,TGTGCCATCAGTGAAGACAGGGATGGCTACACCTTC
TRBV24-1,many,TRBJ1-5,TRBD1,CATGQSGDQPQHF,TGTGCCACGGGACAGAGCGGCGATCAGCCCCAGCATTTT
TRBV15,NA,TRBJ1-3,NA,CATSKRGTSGNTIYF,TGTGCCACCAGCAAAAGGGGGACCTCTGGAAACACCATATATTTT
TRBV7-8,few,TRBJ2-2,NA,CAIPVRTNTGELFF,TGTGCCATTCCGGTTCGGACAAACACCGGGGAGCTGTTTTTT
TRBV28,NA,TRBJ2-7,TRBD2,CASSPPPGGPWEQYF,TGTGCCAGCAGTCCCCCCCCGGGGGGGCCTTGGGAGCAGTACTTC
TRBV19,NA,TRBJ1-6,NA,CASSSQTGVGSPLHF,TGTGCCAGTAGTTCCCAAACGGGGGTAGGATCACCCCTCCACTTT
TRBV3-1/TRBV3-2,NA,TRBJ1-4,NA,CASSRDLVSGSGKLFF,TGTGCCAGCAGCCGAGATTTGGTTAGTGGTTCCGGAAAACTGTTTTTT
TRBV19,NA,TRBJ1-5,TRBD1,CASCDRVAGPQHF,TGTGCCAGTTGTGACAGGGTGGCCGGTCCCCAGCATTTT
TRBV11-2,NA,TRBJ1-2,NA,CASSSLRQAGTF,TGTGCCAGCAGCTCTTTGAGACAGGCCGGCACCTTC
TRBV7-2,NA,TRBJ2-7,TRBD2,CASSRTSGSTYEQYF,TGTGCCAGCAGCCGGACTAGCGGGAGTACGTACGAGCAGTACTTC
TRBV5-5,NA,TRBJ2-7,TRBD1,CASSWGTGGNEQYF,TGTGCCAGCAGCTGGGGGACAGGGGGAAACGAGCAGTACTTC
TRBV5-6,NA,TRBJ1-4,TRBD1,CASRWDRASGEKLFF,TGTGCCAGCAGGTGGGACAGGGCTTCGGGTGAAAAACTGTTTTTT
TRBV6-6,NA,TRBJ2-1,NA,CASSYGGALWEQFF,TGTGCCAGCAGTTACGGGGGGGCGCTTTGGGAGCAGTTCTTC
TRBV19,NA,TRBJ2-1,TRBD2,CASSMGRGGYNEQFF,TGTGCCAGTAGTATGGGACGGGGGGGCTACAATGAGCAGTTCTTC
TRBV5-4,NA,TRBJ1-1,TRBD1,CASSVGQGALHTEAFF,TGTGCCAGCAGCGTGGGACAGGGGGCGCTGCACACTGAAGCTTTCTTT
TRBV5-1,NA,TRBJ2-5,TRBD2,CASSAGLTGGPGETQYF,TGCGCCAGCAGCGCAGGATTAACGGGAGGGCCGGGGGAGACCCAGTACTTC
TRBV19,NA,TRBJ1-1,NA,CASSISTGRSTEAFF,TGTGCCAGTAGTATATCGACAGGCAGGAGCACTGAAGCTTTCTTT
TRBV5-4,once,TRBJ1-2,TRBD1,CASNKETGTVYGYTF,TGTGCCAGCAACAAAGAAACCGGGACAGTATATGGCTACACCTTC
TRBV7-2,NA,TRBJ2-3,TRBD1,CASGQGDTQYF,TGTGCCAGCGGACAGGGAGATACGCAGTATTTT
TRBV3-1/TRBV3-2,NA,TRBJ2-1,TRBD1,CASSHLGQGFYNEQFF,TGTGCCAGCAGCCACCTGGGACAGGGCTTTTACAATGAGCAGTTCTTC
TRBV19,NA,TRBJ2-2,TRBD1,CASHRGWNTGELFF,TGTGCCAGCCACAGGGGGTGGAACACCGGGGAGCTGTTTTTT
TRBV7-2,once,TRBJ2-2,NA,CASSLTLGSTGELFF,TGTGCCAGCAGCTTAACCTTGGGGAGCACCGGGGAGCTGTTTTTT
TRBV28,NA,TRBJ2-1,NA,CASSSYTGIINEQFF,TGTGCCAGCAGTTCCTACACGGGTATAATCAATGAGCAGTTCTTC
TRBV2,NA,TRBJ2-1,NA,CASSPQGDEQFF,TGTGCCAGCAGTCCGCAGGGCGATGAGCAGTTCTTC
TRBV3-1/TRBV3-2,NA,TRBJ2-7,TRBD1,CASSLDRPYEQYF,TGTGCCAGCAGCCTGGACAGGCCCTACGAGCAGTACTTC
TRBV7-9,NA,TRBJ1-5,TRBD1,CASSSLGQVGNQPQHF,TGTGCCAGCAGCTCCCTCGGACAGGTGGGCAATCAGCCCCAGCATTTT
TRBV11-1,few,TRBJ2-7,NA,CASSGIREHYEGEQYF,TGTGCCAGCAGCGGGATTCGGGAGCATTATGAGGGCGAGCAGTACTTC
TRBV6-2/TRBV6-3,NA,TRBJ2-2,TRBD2,CASSYFGGGPTGELFF,TGTGCCAGCAGTTACTTCGGCGGGGGACCCACCGGGGAGCTGTTTTTT
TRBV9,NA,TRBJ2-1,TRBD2,CASSAGTSGGYNEQFF,TGTGCCAGCAGCGCGGGGACTAGCGGGGGGTACAATGAGCAGTTCTTC
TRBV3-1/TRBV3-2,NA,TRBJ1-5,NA,CASSYGGSNQPQHF,TGTGCCAGCTCCTACGGAGGGAGCAATCAGCCCCAGCATTTT
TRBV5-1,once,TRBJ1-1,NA,CASSLDWSENTEAFF,TGCGCCAGCAGCTTGGATTGGTCAGAGAACACTGAAGCTTTCTTT
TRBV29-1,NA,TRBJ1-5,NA,CSVVLARQGSNQPQHF,TGCAGCGTTGTTCTGGCCCGGCAGGGTAGCAATCAGCCCCAGCATTTT